The present entry profiles one T cell receptor beta chain with its context. This sample is part of a study of technical replicates of blood from several donors. CDR3 length: 17 amino acids. V was cut by 5 bases and J by 1 base, with 17 bases left in between. Germline V gives CDR1 LGHNA, CDR2 YNFKEQ. The data were produced by immunoSEQ multiplex PCR, yet TCRdb's version contains in-frame clones alone and is incomplete. The table records tens of thousands of clones, roughly 86% of them present only once. The specimen was PBMCs. The TCR was taken from a human donor in good health. Some clones in this sample may be carry-over from other donors' samples. The chain joins TRBV4-2 to TRBJ2-2, with D maybe TRBD1 (5 bases). The CDR3 DNA reads TGTGCCAGCAGCTGGAAAGGGGCCGCCGGGAACACCGGGGAGCTGTTTTTT. It encodes CASSWKGAAGNTGELFF.